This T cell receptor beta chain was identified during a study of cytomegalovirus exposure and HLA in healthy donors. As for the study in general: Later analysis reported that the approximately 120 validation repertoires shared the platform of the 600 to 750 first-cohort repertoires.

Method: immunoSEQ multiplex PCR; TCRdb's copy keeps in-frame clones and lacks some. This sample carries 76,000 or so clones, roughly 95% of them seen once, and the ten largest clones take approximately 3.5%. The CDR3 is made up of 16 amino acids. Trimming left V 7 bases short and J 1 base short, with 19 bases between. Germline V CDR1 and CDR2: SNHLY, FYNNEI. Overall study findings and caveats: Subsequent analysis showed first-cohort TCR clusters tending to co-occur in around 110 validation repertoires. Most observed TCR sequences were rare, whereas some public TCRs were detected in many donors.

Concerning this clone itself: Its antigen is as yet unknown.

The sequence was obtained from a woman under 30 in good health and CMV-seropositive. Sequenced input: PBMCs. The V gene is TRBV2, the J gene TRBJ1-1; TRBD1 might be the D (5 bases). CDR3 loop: CASIYGFQGENTEAFF. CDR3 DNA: TGTGCCAGCATTTACGGATTCCAGGGTGAGAACACTGAAGCTTTCTTT.